The rows below give T cell receptor beta chains drawn from one sample of a study of T cell responses to AZD1222 COVID-19 vaccine. The data were produced by immunoSEQ multiplex PCR, yet TCRdb's version contains in-frame clones alone and is incomplete. Among approximately 150,000 clones listed, under 95% were seen once. Sequences were derived from peripheral blood, sampled on day 0 of MenACWY control vaccination. The receptors shown here come from an adult in good health. Both conserved end residues are part of each CDR3.

v_call | cdr3_aa
TRBV4-2 | CASSQDGADRVSPLHF
TRBV7-9 | CASSLAGAHYNEQFF
TRBV11-3 | CASSSLVGGATNYGYTF
TRBV6-5 | CASRPSGIETDTQYF
TRBV28 | CASSLDRVGGYTF
TRBV19 | CASRGGNTIYF
TRBV19 | CASRYRASVGETQYF
TRBV28 | CASRPVPGLAGAVYNEQFF
TRBV3-1/TRBV3-2 | CASSRRQAPGTDTQYF
TRBV27 | CASSLGRTGTYEQYF
TRBV28 | CASTPPNTEAFF